These 29 T cell receptor beta chains came from one sample sequenced in a study of T cell changes during pregnancy in multiple sclerosis. TCRdb keeps only in-frame clones here, not all; method: immunoSEQ multiplex PCR. The repertoire has some 51,000 clones, 94% of them found once; the top ten carry 3.5% to 5%. The sample in question was CD8+ T cells from peripheral blood mononuclear cells, obtained in the first trimester of pregnancy. The receptors shown here come from a female donor with multiple sclerosis, enrolled in a pregnancy study.

The chain recombines TRBV14 with TRBJ2-7; perhaps TRBD2 as D (5 bases). CDR1 and CDR2 from the germline V gene are SGHDN and FVKESK. V was pared by 0 bases and J by 5 bases, with 8 bases between. The CDR3 covers 13 residues. The CDR3 sequence is CASSQDEADEQYF. CDR3 bases: TGTGCCAGCAGCCAAGACGAAGCGGACGAGCAGTACTTC.

The gene calls are TRBV25-1 and TRBJ2-5; D may be TRBD2 (6 bases). There are 15 residues in the CDR3. V gave up 2 bases and J gave up 3 bases, with 13 bases separating them. Germline V gene lookup returns CDR1 MGHDK and CDR2 SYGVNS. The DNA for the CDR3 is TGTGCCAGCAGTGAAAGGTGGACTAATGAAGAGACCCAGTACTTC. Protein product: CASSERWTNEETQYF.

This chain connects TRBV4-1 to TRBJ1-1; D possibly corresponds to TRBD1 (5 bases). V was clipped by 4 bases and J by 0 bases, with 9 bases between them. Germline CDR1 and CDR2: MGHRA and YSYEKL. The length of the CDR3 is 14 residues. Here the CDR3 DNA reads TGCGCCAGCAGCCTTGGGGCGGTGAACACTGAAGCTTTCTTT. It codes for CASSLGAVNTEAFF.

This sequence joins TRBV28 and TRBJ1-5, with 7 bases fitting TRBD1. Germline CDR1 and CDR2: MDHEN and SYDVKM. The CDR3 totals 19 residues. J was trimmed by 11 bases and V by 3 bases; bases with no gene match: 25. The CDR3 loop reads CASSFSGGDGTVRISTQHF. CDR3 bases: TGTGCCAGCAGTTTTAGCGGGGGGGATGGGACAGTTCGAATCAGCACCCAGCATTTT.

The chain carries TRBV27 and TRBJ2-2; D possibly corresponds to TRBD1 (5 bases). The CDR3 loop spans 13 amino acids. V gave up 5 bases and J gave up 7 bases, with 11 bases separating them. In germline, CDR1 is MNHEY, CDR2 SMNVEV (reference sequence). The CDR3 DNA reads as TGTGCCAGCAGTCGCACAGGCTACGGGGAGCTGTTTTTT. Its translation: CASSRTGYGELFF.

J is TRBJ2-7 and V is TRBV6-5; 9 positions match TRBD2. The CDR3 totals 15 residues. After removal of 0 bases from V and 4 bases from J, the junction contained 4 bases not matched to a gene. From germline, CDR1 is MNHEY and CDR2 SVGAGI. CDR3 DNA: TGTGCCAGCAGTTACTCGGCGACTAGCGGTTACGAGCAGTACTTC. This translates into CASSYSATSGYEQYF.

The V and J genes are TRBV19 and TRBJ2-1; TRBD2 agrees at 7 bases. Per the germline V gene, CDR1 is LNHDA and CDR2 is SQIVND (reference sequence). After removal of 5 bases from V and 5 bases from J, the junction contained 3 bases not matched to a gene. The CDR3 consists of 13 residues. The CDR3 region is CASSERGHNEQFF. Written as DNA, the CDR3 is TGTGCCAGTAGTGAGCGGGGCCACAATGAGCAGTTCTTC.

This clone appeared once. This sequence joins TRBV9 and TRBJ1-6, with 8 bases fitting TRBD1. Germline V lookup: CDR1 SGDLS, CDR2 YYNGEE. This CDR3 has 14 amino acids. V trimming: 2 bases; J trimming: 10 bases; junction bases outside the gene matches: 5. As DNA, the CDR3 is TGTGCCAGCAGCGTCTACAGGGGGGGCTCACCCCTCCACTTT. It yields the protein CASSVYRGGSPLHF.

This clone was observed a single time. The chain carries TRBV5-1 and TRBJ2-6; 8 bases align to TRBD1. V shed 1 base and J 3 bases; nucleotides not matched to a gene: 3. Germline V gene sequence: CDR1 SGHRS, CDR2 YFSETQ. This CDR3 comprises 16 residues. CDR3 coding DNA: TGCGCCAGCAGCTTGACAGGGGGTGGTGGGGCCAACGTCCTGACTTTC. This encodes CASSLTGGGGANVLTF. The full variable domain, rest sourced from reference TRBV5-1 and TRBJ2-6, is KAGVTQTPRYLIKTRGQQVTLSCSPISGHRSVSWYQQTPGQGLQFLFEYFSETQRNKGNFPGRFSGRQFSNSRSEMNVSTLELGDSALYLCASSLTGGGGANVLTFGAGSRLTVL.

The chain has TRBV5-1 and TRBJ2-5; 8 bases align to TRBD2. Germline loops: CDR1 SGHRS, CDR2 YFSETQ. The CDR3 extends over 16 amino acids. Trimming took 2 bases from V and 0 from J; bases not matched to a gene: 6. The CDR3 nucleotides read TGCGCCAGCAGCTTCGGGGGGGACCCGTACCAAGAGACCCAGTACTTC. Protein sequence: CASSFGGDPYQETQYF.

The chain joins TRBV6-5 to TRBJ2-6, with D uncertain. CDR3 size: 15 residues. V lost 2 bases, J lost 0 bases, and 5 bases lay in between. In germline, CDR1 is MNHEY, CDR2 SVGAGI. In DNA form, the CDR3 reads TGTGCCAGCAGTTACGGCCTCTCTGGGGCCAACGTCCTGACTTTC. This encodes CASSYGLSGANVLTF.

V usage is TRBV5-8 and J usage is TRBJ2-7; 10 nucleotides line up with TRBD1. The V gene's germline CDR1 is SGHTS and CDR2 YDEGEE. The CDR3 has 14 amino acids. The V gene end was trimmed by 3 bases and the J gene end by 7 bases; junction bases not matched to a gene: 7. The CDR3 nucleotides are TGTGCCAGCAGCTACCGACAGGGGGCAGGTGAGCAGTACTTC. Amino acids: CASSYRQGAGEQYF.

This sequence joins TRBV7-3 and TRBJ2-5, with 10 positions matching TRBD2. The V segment lost 6 bases and the J segment 7 bases; nucleotides outside the gene matches: 14. There are 16 residues in the CDR3. Looked up from germline, CDR1 is SGHTA and CDR2 is FQGTGA. The CDR3 spells CASSSSGTSDRGTQYF. Written as DNA, the CDR3 is TGTGCCAGCAGTTCCTCCGGGACTAGCGATCGGGGGACCCAGTACTTC.

This chain links TRBV15 with TRBJ2-3; 8 positions match TRBD2. V lost 3 bases to trimming and J lost 7 bases; unmatched junction nucleotides: 12. Germline CDR1 LNHNV, CDR2 YYDKDF (reference sequence). The CDR3 covers 16 residues. The CDR3 protein is CATSRVPGGGLNTQYF. The CDR3 bases are TGTGCCACCAGCAGGGTCCCGGGGGGGGGCCTAAATACGCAGTATTTT.

The J gene is TRBJ2-5, the V gene TRBV2, with TRBD1 identical over 7 bases. Germline loops: CDR1 SNHLY, CDR2 FYNNEI. This CDR3 comprises 14 residues. Trimming removed 3 bases from V and 1 base from J; junction bases left unmatched: 2. CDR3 DNA sequence: TGTGCCAGCAGTGATTCAGGGGGCCAAGAGACCCAGTACTTC. Encoded protein: CASSDSGGQETQYF.

The rearrangement joins TRBV7-6 to TRBJ1-6; perhaps TRBD1 as D (5 bases). The V end was cut by 2 bases, the J end by 1 base, with 9 bases between. The CDR3 spans 16 residues. In germline, CDR1 is SGHVS, CDR2 FNYEAQ. In nucleotides, the CDR3 is TGTGCCAGCAGCTTAACAGGCGGTTCCTATAATTCACCCCTCCACTTT. Translation: CASSLTGGSYNSPLHF.

The chain links TRBV7-8 to TRBJ1-1; D not certain. This CDR3 comprises 14 residues. The germline V and J ends were trimmed by 3 bases and 0 bases, with 8 bases remaining between them. Germline V CDR1 and CDR2: SGHVS, FQNEAQ. CDR3 in DNA: TGTGCCAGCAGCTTGGGCGTTTTGAACACTGAAGCTTTCTTT. Its translation is CASSLGVLNTEAFF.

This rearrangement joins TRBV27 to TRBJ2-7; 9 nucleotides line up with TRBD1. The CDR3 totals 14 residues. Trimming at V came to 7 bases and at J to 6 bases, leaving 10 bases not matched to a gene. Per the germline V gene, CDR1 is MNHEY and CDR2 is SMNVEV (reference sequence). Here the CDR3 DNA reads TGTGCCAGCATGAGGACGGGACAGGGTCCCGAGCAGTACTTC. Translated, it gives CASMRTGQGPEQYF.

This clone was recorded only once. The chain carries TRBV29-1 and TRBJ1-4, with D tentatively TRBD1 (5 bases). Germline V gives CDR1 SQVTM, CDR2 ANQGSEA. The CDR3 has 16 amino acids. The V end was cut by 3 bases, the J end by 8 bases, with 22 bases between. CDR3 loop: CSVDILGGGPGEKLFF. The CDR3, as DNA: TGCAGCGTTGATATCCTCGGGGGAGGGCCGGGCGAAAAACTGTTTTTT. The whole variable domain, filled in from reference TRBV29-1 and TRBJ1-4, reads SAVISQKPSRDICQRGTSLTIQCQVDSQVTMMFWYRQQPGQSLTLIATANQGSEATYESGFVIDKFPISRPNLTFSTLTVSNMSPEDSSIYLCSVDILGGGPGEKLFFGSGTQLSVL.

The J gene is TRBJ2-3, the V gene TRBV9; weak D call: TRBD1 (5 bases). The ends were cut back, 0 bases at V and 4 bases at J, with 12 bases in the middle. The CDR3 is 15 amino acids. Germline CDR1 and CDR2: SGDLS and YYNGEE. CDR3 sequence reads: CASSVVQGSADTQYF. The CDR3 region has the DNA TGTGCCAGCAGCGTAGTCCAGGGTTCGGCAGATACGCAGTATTTT.

The chain carries TRBV5-1 and TRBJ2-3; D perhaps matches TRBD2 (6 bases). This CDR3 has 16 residues. The V and J ends lost 4 bases and 5 bases respectively, with 20 bases between them. Germline V gene data show CDR1 as SGHRS and CDR2 as YFSETQ. CDR3 protein: CASSPTSSGRRDTQYF. Here the CDR3 DNA reads TGCGCCAGCAGCCCCACCTCTTCGGGGAGGAGAGATACGCAGTATTTT. The whole variable domain, filled in from reference TRBV5-1 and TRBJ2-3, reads KAGVTQTPRYLIKTRGQQVTLSCSPISGHRSVSWYQQTPGQGLQFLFEYFSETQRNKGNFPGRFSGRQFSNSRSEMNVSTLELGDSALYLCASSPTSSGRRDTQYFGPGTRLTVL.

V and J are TRBV27 and TRBJ1-3; no definite D call. There are 14 residues in the CDR3. Trimming pared 9 bases from V and 3 bases from J, leaving 15 bases between. Germline CDR1 is MNHEY and CDR2 is SMNVEV (reference sequence). This CDR3 reads CAREGPRDGNTIYF. In nucleotides, the CDR3 is TGTGCCAGGGAGGGCCCTAGGGATGGAAACACCATATATTTT.

The chain uses TRBV9 and TRBJ2-5, with D tentatively TRBD2 (5 bases). The CDR3 length is 12 residues. Looked up from germline, CDR1 is SGDLS and CDR2 is YYNGEE. V gave up 0 bases and J gave up 5 bases, with 5 bases separating them. CDR3: CASSVGGETQYF. The DNA of the CDR3 is TGTGCCAGCAGCGTAGGCGGGGAGACCCAGTACTTC.

The J gene is TRBJ1-2, the V gene TRBV9; D perhaps matches TRBD1 (6 bases). In germline, CDR1 is SGDLS, CDR2 YYNGEE. The CDR3 has 16 amino acids. V shed 6 bases and J shed 3 bases, with 21 bases lying between them. The CDR3 reads CASNGGRGRGDYGYTF. As DNA, the CDR3 is TGTGCCAGCAATGGGGGTCGGGGCAGGGGCGACTATGGCTACACCTTC.

The chain joins TRBV27 to TRBJ2-5, with D hard to call. V lost 5 bases to trimming and J lost 3 bases, with 19 bases between them. Germline V gene sequence: CDR1 MNHEY, CDR2 SMNVEV (reference sequence). CDR3 length: 16 amino acids. CDR3 DNA: TGTGCCAGCAGTGCCTCAGGTCCCTTTTTCGAAGAGACCCAGTACTTC. Residues: CASSASGPFFEETQYF.

The chain has TRBV13 and TRBJ2-7; D is unclear. Germline V lookup: CDR1 PRHDT, CDR2 FYEKMQ (reference sequence). V lost 4 bases and J lost 0, with 7 bases in between. The CDR3 loop spans 13 amino acids. The CDR3 region is CASSSLPSYEQYF. Written as DNA, the CDR3 is TGTGCCAGCAGCTCCCTCCCCTCCTACGAGCAGTACTTC.

The chain recombines TRBV9 with TRBJ1-6; 7 bases align to TRBD1. The CDR3 runs 14 residues. From germline, CDR1 is SGDLS and CDR2 YYNGEE. V was clipped by 3 bases and J by 7 bases; unmatched bases: 4. The CDR3: CASSAGQTNSPLHF. DNA of the CDR3: TGTGCCAGCAGCGCGGGACAGACAAATTCACCCCTCCACTTT.

The chain recombines TRBV7-6 with TRBJ1-1; 7 bases fit TRBD1. Germline V gives CDR1 SGHVS, CDR2 FNYEAQ. With 5 bases clipped from V and 3 bases from J, the junction kept 6 bases outside the gene matches. This CDR3 is 14 amino acids long. The CDR3 protein is CASSADRDYTEAFF. For the CDR3, the DNA is TGTGCCAGCAGCGCTGACAGGGATTACACTGAAGCTTTCTTT.

The chain has TRBV27 and TRBJ2-1; TRBD1 might be the D (5 bases). This CDR3 has 15 amino acids. Germline CDR1 MNHEY, CDR2 SMNVEV (reference sequence). Between the trimmed V and J ends, which lost 8 bases and 4 bases, there was a span of 18 bases. The CDR3 here is CASQPTGVEYNEQFF. The CDR3 coding sequence is TGTGCCAGCCAGCCTACAGGCGTCGAGTACAATGAGCAGTTCTTC.